The T cell receptor (beta chain) under discussion was sequenced for a study of blood T cell repertoires in COVID-19. As for the study in general: From T cells, B-cell-depleted T cells, or PBMCs came the material, which was cDNA or gDNA.

Profiling relied on immunoSEQ multiplex PCR, and the TCRdb table lists in-frame clones only, not all of them. The sample lists over 120,000 clones, approximately 89% occurring once. There are 15 residues in the CDR3. From germline, CDR1 is SGHRS and CDR2 YFSETQ. The ends were cut back, 4 bases at V and 3 bases at J, with 14 bases in the middle. This clonotype was sampled from a human donor in a cohort sampled during active COVID-19. The specimen was peripheral blood. J is TRBJ2-1 and V is TRBV5-1; tentatively, D is TRBD1 (6 bases). CDR3 in amino acids: CASSVDSPIYNEQFF. For the CDR3, the DNA is TGCGCCAGCAGCGTGGACAGCCCTATCTACAATGAGCAGTTCTTC.